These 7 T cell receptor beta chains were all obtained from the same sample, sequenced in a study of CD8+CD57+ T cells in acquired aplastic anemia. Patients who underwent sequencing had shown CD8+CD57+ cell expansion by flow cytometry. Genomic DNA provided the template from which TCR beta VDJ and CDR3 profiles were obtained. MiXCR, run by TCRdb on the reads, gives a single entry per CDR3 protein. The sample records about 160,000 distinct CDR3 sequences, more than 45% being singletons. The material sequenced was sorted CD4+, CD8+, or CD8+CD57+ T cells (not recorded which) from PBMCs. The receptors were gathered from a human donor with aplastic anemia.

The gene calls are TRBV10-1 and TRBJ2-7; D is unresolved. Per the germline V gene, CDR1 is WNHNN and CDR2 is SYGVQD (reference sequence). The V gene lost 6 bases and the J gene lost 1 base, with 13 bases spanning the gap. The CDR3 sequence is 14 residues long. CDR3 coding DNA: TGCGCCAGCAGGATGCGAATCCGTTCCTACGAGCAGTACTTC. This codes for CASRMRIRSYEQYF.

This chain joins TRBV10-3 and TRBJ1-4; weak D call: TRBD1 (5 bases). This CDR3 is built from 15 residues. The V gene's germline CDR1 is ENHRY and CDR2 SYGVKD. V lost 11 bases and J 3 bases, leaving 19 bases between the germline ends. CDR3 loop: CAGRIGGSANEKLFF. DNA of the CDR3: TGTGCCGGCCGAATTGGGGGGTCTGCTAATGAAAAACTGTTTTTT.

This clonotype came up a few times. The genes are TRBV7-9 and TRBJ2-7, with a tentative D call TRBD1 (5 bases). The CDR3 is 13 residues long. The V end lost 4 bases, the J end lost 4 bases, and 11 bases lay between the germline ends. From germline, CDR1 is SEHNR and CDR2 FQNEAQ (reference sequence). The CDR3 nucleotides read TGTGCCAGCAGCTACCCGACAGAATACGAGCAGTACTTC. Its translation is CASSYPTEYEQYF.

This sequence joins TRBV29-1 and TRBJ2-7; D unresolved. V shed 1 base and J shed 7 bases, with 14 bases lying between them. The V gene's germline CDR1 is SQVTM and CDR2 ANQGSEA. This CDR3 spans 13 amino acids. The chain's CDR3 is CSVEGAGKAEQYF. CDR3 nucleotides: TGCAGCGTTGAAGGGGCCGGAAAGGCAGAGCAGTACTTC.

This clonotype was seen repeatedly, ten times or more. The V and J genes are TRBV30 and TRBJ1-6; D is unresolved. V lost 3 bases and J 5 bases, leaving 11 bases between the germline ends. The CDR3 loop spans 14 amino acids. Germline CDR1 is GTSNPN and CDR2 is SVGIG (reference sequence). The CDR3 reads CAWSRPPNNSPLHF. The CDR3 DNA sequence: TGTGCCTGGAGCCGCCCTCCAAATAATTCACCCCTCCACTTT.

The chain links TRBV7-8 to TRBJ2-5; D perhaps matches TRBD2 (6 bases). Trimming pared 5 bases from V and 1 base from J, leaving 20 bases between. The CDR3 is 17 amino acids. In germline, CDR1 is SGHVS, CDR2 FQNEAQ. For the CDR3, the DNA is TGTGCCAGCAGCCCTATTAATCGGGGGAAGTTCCAAGAGACCCAGTACTTC. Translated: CASSPINRGKFQETQYF.

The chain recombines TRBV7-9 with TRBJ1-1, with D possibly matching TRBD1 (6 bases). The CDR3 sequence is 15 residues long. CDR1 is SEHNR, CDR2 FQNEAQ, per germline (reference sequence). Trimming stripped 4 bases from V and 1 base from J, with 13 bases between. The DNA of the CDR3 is TGTGCCAGCAGCTCCCCGGGACACCCGAACACTGAAGCTTTCTTT. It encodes CASSSPGHPNTEAFF. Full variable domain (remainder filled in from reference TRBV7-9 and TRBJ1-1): DTGVSQNPRHKITKRGQNVTFRCDPISEHNRLYWYRQTLGQGPEFLTYFQNEAQLEKSRLLSDRFSAERPKGSFSTLEIQRTEQGDSAMYLCASSSPGHPNTEAFFGQGTRLTVV.